The rows below give T cell receptor beta chains drawn from one sample of a study of T-cell memory formation after mild COVID-19. TCRdb re-called the 5' RACE reads through MiXCR, storing one row per CDR3 protein. The table records approximately 560,000 distinct CDR3 sequences, roughly 17% of them present only once. The sequenced sample was PBMCs or a T cell subset sorted from them (not recorded which). These receptors were collected from an adult woman who had mild COVID-19 (a few samples of this study predate the infection). Cell type and time point are not known. CDR3s include the opening cysteine and the closing phenylalanine or tryptophan. D genes are given only for firm matches. The listing skips clone size in some rows; elsewhere it reads once, few, many or a size class.

j_call,clone_size,v_call,d_call,cdr3_aa,cdr3_nt
TRBJ1-5,few,TRBV12-3/TRBV12-4,NA,CASSLQGHQPQHF,TGTGCCAGCAGTTTACAGGGGCATCAGCCCCAGCATTTT
TRBJ2-3,NA,TRBV20-1,NA,CSASKPRGRRDTDTQYF,TGCAGTGCTAGTAAACCGCGGGGAAGACGGGACACAGATACGCAGTATTTT
TRBJ1-2,NA,TRBV5-6,NA,CASSLRPDPYGYTF,TGTGCCAGCAGCTTGCGTCCGGATCCTTATGGCTACACCTTC
TRBJ1-2,many,TRBV29-1,TRBD1,CSVPDRGELGGYTF,TGCAGCGTACCCGACAGGGGGGAATTGGGAGGCTACACCTTC
TRBJ2-3,NA,TRBV24-1,NA,CATSDTPSYGPTDTQYF,TGTGCCACCAGTGATACCCCTAGTTACGGGCCGACAGATACGCAGTATTTT
TRBJ1-5,NA,TRBV10-3,TRBD1,CAIRQGEANQPQHF,TGTGCCATTCGGCAGGGGGAGGCCAATCAGCCCCAGCATTTT
TRBJ2-7,NA,TRBV4-2,TRBD2,CASSQGTQVTGGLTYEQYF,TGTGCCAGCAGCCAAGGAACCCAGGTTACGGGAGGCCTTACCTACGAGCAGTACTTC
TRBJ2-3,NA,TRBV9,NA,CASSVGGTAFSDTQYF,TGTGCCAGCAGCGTCGGCGGGACAGCCTTCTCAGATACGCAGTATTTT
TRBJ2-3,few,TRBV2,NA,CAISRTQSTDTQYF,TGTGCCATCTCCAGGACTCAAAGCACAGATACGCAGTATTTT
TRBJ1-1,few,TRBV6-2/TRBV6-3,NA,CASSYFGFPDTEAFF,TGTGCCAGCAGTTACTTCGGTTTCCCTGACACTGAAGCTTTCTTT
TRBJ2-3,NA,TRBV6-2/TRBV6-3,NA,CASTSSDTQYF,TGTGCCAGCACCTCGTCAGATACGCAGTATTTT
TRBJ2-4,NA,TRBV12-3/TRBV12-4,NA,CASGDIINIQYF,TGTGCCAGCGGGGACATCATAAACATTCAGTACTTC
TRBJ1-1,few,TRBV29-1,TRBD1,CSVENRGRNTEAFF,TGCAGCGTTGAAAACAGGGGGAGAAACACTGAAGCTTTCTTT
TRBJ2-5,few,TRBV5-1,TRBD1,CASSPSGTGTQETQYF,TGCGCCAGCAGCCCATCCGGGACAGGGACCCAAGAGACCCAGTACTTC
TRBJ2-2,NA,TRBV6-5,NA,CASSSIPPITGELFF,TGTGCCAGCAGTTCGATTCCCCCTATTACCGGGGAGCTGTTTTTT
TRBJ1-4,few,TRBV12-3/TRBV12-4,TRBD1,CASSSGQGAAGTNEKLFF,TGTGCCAGCAGCTCCGGACAGGGGGCTGCGGGGACTAATGAAAAACTGTTTTTT
TRBJ2-5,NA,TRBV5-8,NA,CASTRDGPQETQYF,TGTGCCAGCACCAGGGACGGACCACAAGAGACCCAGTACTTC
TRBJ1-1,NA,TRBV6-6,NA,CASGTTWTSNTEAFF,TGTGCCAGCGGGACCACTTGGACATCGAACACTGAAGCTTTCTTT
TRBJ2-5,NA,TRBV14,NA,CASSQMRVKTQYF,TGTGCCAGCAGCCAAATGCGGGTGAAGACCCAGTACTTC
TRBJ1-5,NA,TRBV20-1,NA,CSASNMHSNQPQHF,TGCAGTGCCAGCAACATGCATAGCAATCAGCCCCAGCATTTT
TRBJ2-5,few,TRBV30,NA,CAWAGDRWKTQYF,TGTGCCTGGGCAGGGGACCGATGGAAGACCCAGTACTTC
TRBJ2-7,NA,TRBV28,NA,CASSLNRDEQYF,TGTGCCAGCAGTTTAAACAGGGACGAGCAGTACTTC
TRBJ1-6,few,TRBV4-1,TRBD1,CASSHDRGNNSPLHF,TGCGCCAGCAGCCACGACAGGGGAAATAATTCACCCCTCCACTTT
TRBJ1-2,NA,TRBV7-2,TRBD1,CASSLALDRDYGYTF,TGTGCCAGCAGCTTAGCTCTTGACAGGGACTATGGCTACACCTTC
TRBJ2-3,once,TRBV5-4,TRBD1,CASSSGTGHTDTQYF,TGTGCCAGCAGTTCCGGGACAGGACACACAGATACGCAGTATTTT
TRBJ1-2,NA,TRBV20-1,NA,CSARLTGRTVTF,TGCAGTGCTAGGTTGACGGGACGGACCGTTACCTTC
TRBJ2-3,NA,TRBV13,NA,CASSQRADTQYF,TGTGCCAGCAGTCAACGGGCGGATACGCAGTATTTT
TRBJ2-3,few,TRBV15,NA,CATSRETLNQDTQYF,TGTGCCACCAGCAGAGAAACACTCAACCAGGATACGCAGTATTTT
TRBJ2-1,NA,TRBV2,NA,CASSPGGRTSEQFF,TGTGCCAGCAGTCCCGGGGGACGGACAAGTGAGCAGTTCTTC
TRBJ2-5,once,TRBV29-1,NA,CSVLPRDYQETQYF,TGCAGCGTCCTCCCTCGGGACTACCAAGAGACCCAGTACTTC
TRBJ2-4,few,TRBV28,NA,CASSLRQAGNIQYF,TGTGCCAGCAGTTTAAGACAGGCAGGAAACATTCAGTACTTC
TRBJ2-7,few,TRBV9,NA,CASSVVTGFEQYF,TGTGCCAGCAGCGTAGTTACGGGATTTGAGCAGTACTTC
TRBJ1-1,once,TRBV4-1,TRBD1,CASSLLGQGTANTEAFF,TGCGCCAGCAGCCTCCTAGGACAGGGAACGGCAAACACTGAAGCTTTCTTT
TRBJ1-6,few,TRBV7-2,NA,CASTPPGSSYNSPLHF,TGTGCCAGCACCCCCCCGGGGAGCTCCTATAATTCACCCCTCCACTTT
TRBJ2-4,NA,TRBV15,NA,CATMGEGLGKNIQYF,TGTGCCACCATGGGTGAAGGACTCGGCAAAAACATTCAGTACTTC
TRBJ2-1,many,TRBV20-1,TRBD2,CSAFGTSGHNEQFF,TGCAGTGCATTCGGAACTAGCGGGCACAATGAGCAGTTCTTC
TRBJ1-2,NA,TRBV20-1,TRBD1,CSARTGTGPNYGYTF,TGCAGTGCTAGGACAGGGACTGGCCCGAACTATGGCTACACCTTC
TRBJ1-2,many,TRBV5-1,NA,CASSLEGNSNYGYTF,TGCGCCAGCAGCTTGGAAGGGAATTCTAACTATGGCTACACCTTC